Described below is a single T cell receptor (beta chain) sequence and its context. As it was prepared, the TCRbeta library received unique molecular identifiers. TCRdb passed the PCR reads through MiXCR, listing each CDR3 protein once. The table includes 450,000 to 600,000 distinct CDR3 sequences, 30% to 35% detected once. The sample belongs to a study of T-cell reconstitution after alpha-beta-depleted transplantation in children. This CDR3 has 18 amino acids. V was cut by 3 bases and J by 3 bases, with 21 bases left in between. Germline loops: CDR1 KGHSH, CDR2 LQKENI. The source material was PBMCs from the stem cell graft donor, sampled from the stem cell graft. The chain employs TRBV18 and TRBJ2-4, with D possibly matching TRBD2 (6 bases). This TCR was recovered from a human donor who donated a stem cell graft to a child with aplastic anemia. The CDR3 sequence: CASSPPVRGAQGKNIQYF. In nucleotides, the CDR3 is TGTGCCAGCTCACCCCCTGTACGCGGGGCGCAGGGCAAAAACATTCAGTACTTC.